The 21 T cell receptor beta chains given below trace back to one sample, sequenced in a study of blood T cell repertoires in COVID-19. Using immunoSEQ multiplex PCR, the repertoire was profiled, and TCRdb retains in-frame clones only, with some absent. The repertoire has around 82,000 clones, approximately 85% of them found once; the top ten carry 8.5% to 10%. The sample was peripheral blood. The receptors here all came from a man aged 45 to 65 with COVID-19, enrolled during active disease.

The genes are TRBV19 and TRBJ2-7; D is perhaps TRBD1 (6 bases). Germline CDR1 and CDR2: LNHDA and SQIVND (reference sequence). CDR3 length: 18 amino acids. Trimming stripped 5 bases from V and 0 bases from J, with 23 bases between. The DNA of the CDR3 is TGTGCCAGTAGTCCTAGGGGGTTTGGTCTTACAGACTCCTACGAGCAGTACTTC. It translates to CASSPRGFGLTDSYEQYF.

The DNA of the CDR3 is TGTGCCAGTAGTGCACAGACAGGGGCGAACATGAACACTGAAGCTTTCTTT. Protein: CASSAQTGANMNTEAFF. The chain has TRBV19 and TRBJ1-1, with 8 bases aligning to TRBD1. CDR1 LNHDA and CDR2 SQIVND come from the germline V gene (reference sequence). V was clipped by 5 bases and J by 0 bases; unmatched bases: 11. This CDR3 spans 17 amino acids.

The V and J genes are TRBV4-1 and TRBJ2-7; D is perhaps TRBD2 (7 bases). From germline, CDR1 is MGHRA and CDR2 YSYEKL. V gave up 5 bases and J gave up 0 bases, with 23 bases separating them. The CDR3 is 18 amino acids. CDR3: CASSSSSGGRAFSYEQYF. As DNA, the CDR3 is TGCGCCAGCAGCTCTTCTTCGGGGGGCAGGGCCTTCTCCTACGAGCAGTACTTC.

This clone was counted a single time. The chain employs TRBV7-9 and TRBJ1-1, with a tentative D call TRBD1 (5 bases). The germline gives CDR1 SEHNR, CDR2 FQNEAQ (reference sequence). The ends were cut back, 5 bases at V and 11 bases at J, with 24 bases in the middle. The CDR3 is 15 amino acids. The CDR3 region has the DNA TGTGCCAGCAGCGCGCGACGAACGGGGGGGTCGGTGGCTTTCTTT. Protein: CASSARRTGGSVAFF.

CDR3 residues: CASSLLGTGDTEAFF. The CDR3 bases are TGTGCCAGCAGTTTACTCGGGACAGGGGACACTGAAGCTTTCTTT. The chain joins TRBV28 to TRBJ1-1; 10 bases align to TRBD1. Germline trimming cut 2 bases from V and 3 bases from J; bases unmatched to any gene: 3. The germline V gene has CDR1 MDHEN and CDR2 SYDVKM. There are 15 residues in the CDR3. The full variable domain, its missing parts supplied by reference TRBV28 and TRBJ1-1, is DVKVTQSSRYLVKRTGEKVFLECVQDMDHENMFWYRQDPGLGLRLIYFSYDVKMKEKGDIPEGYSVSREKKERFSLILESASTNQTSMYLCASSLLGTGDTEAFFGQGTRLTVV.

The chain recombines TRBV15 with TRBJ2-7; D possibly corresponds to TRBD2 (5 bases). The CDR3 sequence is 14 residues long. Germline V CDR1 and CDR2: LNHNV, YYDKDF (reference sequence). Deletions cut 4 bases from V and 2 bases from J, with 12 bases between. CDR3 DNA sequence: TGTGCCACCAGCACGGGCGGGTTCACCTACGAGCAGTACTTC. This sequence encodes CATSTGGFTYEQYF.

V gene TRBV7-3 combines with J gene TRBJ1-2; 12 positions agree with TRBD1. Germline trimming cut 4 bases from V and 5 bases from J; bases unmatched to any gene: 11. CDR1 is SGHTA, CDR2 FQGTGA, per germline. This CDR3 has 17 residues. CDR3 residues: CASSSSGTGGASYGYTF. The CDR3 nucleotides read TGTGCCAGCAGCTCCAGCGGGACAGGGGGCGCAAGTTATGGCTACACCTTC.

V gene TRBV10-3 combines with J gene TRBJ2-1, with TRBD2 matching 14 bases. The CDR3 runs to 19 residues. Germline V CDR1 and CDR2: ENHRY, SYGVKD. The ends lost 3 bases at V and 4 bases at J; junction bases unmatched: 11. CDR3 residues: CAISDLTGTSGRLYNEQFF. DNA for the CDR3: TGTGCCATCAGTGACCTCACCGGGACTAGCGGGAGACTATACAATGAGCAGTTCTTC.

The CDR3: CSVGERGGETQYF. The CDR3 region has the DNA TGCAGCGTTGGAGAACGGGGTGGGGAGACCCAGTACTTC. This rearrangement joins TRBV29-1 to TRBJ2-5, with D tentatively TRBD2 (5 bases). Between the trimmed V and J ends, which lost 4 bases and 5 bases, there was a span of 14 bases. Germline CDR1 reads SQVTM; CDR2 reads ANQGSEA. The CDR3 is made up of 13 amino acids.

This clone was counted many times. The sample carries other DNA sequences with the same CDR3. The rearrangement joins TRBV29-1 to TRBJ2-1, with 7 nucleotides matching TRBD2. The ends lost 4 bases at V and 3 bases at J; junction bases unmatched: 3. Germline CDR1 and CDR2: SQVTM and ANQGSEA. The CDR3 spans 13 residues. The CDR3 reads CSVARGSYNEQFF. The CDR3 DNA reads TGCAGCGTTGCGCGCGGGAGCTACAATGAGCAGTTCTTC.

The rearrangement uses TRBV5-3 and TRBJ1-3; D not resolved. TRBV5-3 is filed as an ORF, its function uncertain. The CDR3 extends over 14 amino acids. CDR3 region: CAPWAFPSGNTIYF. In DNA, the CDR3 is TGTGCTCCGTGGGCCTTCCCCTCTGGAAACACCATATATTTT.

The chain carries TRBV6-4 and TRBJ1-1; D is unresolved. The CDR3 has 15 amino acids. The germline CDR1 and CDR2 sequences are MRHNA and SNTAGT. Between the trimmed V and J ends, which lost 5 bases and 4 bases, there was a span of 17 bases. Written as DNA, the CDR3 is TGTGCCAGCAGTCTCGATGGGATCGGGGTCACTGAAGCTTTCTTT. Amino acid sequence: CASSLDGIGVTEAFF.

The rearrangement links TRBV18 to TRBJ1-1; no clear D. The germline V gene has CDR1 KGHSH and CDR2 LQKENI. The CDR3 length is 15 residues. The V end lost 0 bases, the J end lost 4 bases, and 12 bases lay between the germline ends. The CDR3 loop reads CASSPPGSGGTEAFF. The CDR3 region has the DNA TGTGCCAGCTCACCACCAGGGTCAGGAGGCACTGAAGCTTTCTTT.

This chain uses TRBV7-9 with TRBJ2-5; TRBD2 might be the D (6 bases). CDR1 is SEHNR and CDR2 is FQNEAQ in the germline V gene (reference sequence). The V end lost 5 bases, the J end lost 4 bases, and 17 bases lay between the germline ends. The CDR3 totals 15 residues. CDR3 in amino acids: CASSPSNWRGETQYF. CDR3 DNA: TGTGCCAGCAGCCCATCTAACTGGAGGGGAGAGACCCAGTACTTC. Together with reference TRBV7-9 and TRBJ2-5, the CDR3 gives the full variable domain: DTGVSQNPRHKITKRGQNVTFRCDPISEHNRLYWYRQTLGQGPEFLTYFQNEAQLEKSRLLSDRFSAERPKGSFSTLEIQRTEQGDSAMYLCASSPSNWRGETQYFGPGTRLLVL.

The V call is TRBV3-1 (or the pseudogene TRBV3-2), the J call TRBJ1-1; tentatively, D is TRBD1 (5 bases). The CDR3 contains 13 residues. Trimming took 7 bases from V and 6 from J, leaving 15 bases between them. Looked up from germline, CDR1 is LGHDT and CDR2 is YNNKEL (reference sequence). CDR3 protein: CASIGGRNAEAFF. The CDR3 DNA follows: TGTGCCAGCATCGGGGGTCGTAACGCTGAAGCTTTCTTT.

This sequence joins TRBV28 and TRBJ1-5; 9 positions match TRBD1. In germline, CDR1 is MDHEN, CDR2 SYDVKM. The CDR3 loop spans 17 amino acids. V shed 0 bases and J 2 bases; nucleotides not matched to a gene: 5. CDR3 protein: CASSLWSGQGRNQPQHF. CDR3 in DNA: TGTGCCAGCAGTTTATGGTCGGGACAGGGACGCAATCAGCCCCAGCATTTT.

This clone was counted between two and nine times. Distinct nucleotide sequences in the sample also encode this CDR3. This sequence joins TRBV30 and TRBJ2-7; D unclear. Looked up from germline, CDR1 is GTSNPN and CDR2 is SVGIG (reference sequence). The CDR3 is 12 residues long. The germline V and J ends were trimmed by 4 bases and 2 bases, with 9 bases remaining between them. The CDR3 protein is CAWTRGPYEQYF. CDR3 coding DNA: TGTGCCTGGACTCGCGGTCCCTACGAGCAGTACTTC.

The gene calls are TRBV28 and TRBJ2-4; D is undetermined. Trimming cost V 3 bases and J 2 bases, with 5 bases left between them. Germline CDR1 reads MDHEN; CDR2 reads SYDVKM. CDR3 length equals 13 residues. The CDR3 DNA reads as TGTGCCAGCAGTTTTGAGTCCAAAAACATTCAGTACTTC. Encoded protein: CASSFESKNIQYF.

V and J are TRBV30 and TRBJ1-5; the D is unclear. This CDR3 has 11 residues. Germline V lookup: CDR1 GTSNPN, CDR2 SVGIG (reference sequence). Trimming left V 0 bases short and J 11 bases short, with 8 bases between. In nucleotides, the CDR3 is TGTGCCTGGAGTGTTGGGAGAGCCCAGCATTTT. Protein sequence: CAWSVGRAQHF. Full variable domain (outside the CDR3, taken from reference TRBV30 and TRBJ1-5): SQTIHQWPATLVQPVGSPLSLECTVEGTSNPNLYWYRQAAGRGLQLLFYSVGIGQISSEVPQNLSASRPQDRQFILSSKKLLLSDSGFYLCAWSVGRAQHFGDGTRLSIL.

This chain's CDR3 is CASGASGVSYNEQFF. The DNA for the CDR3 is TGTGCCAGCGGGGCTAGCGGGGTCTCCTACAATGAGCAGTTCTTC. The rearrangement links TRBV7-6 to TRBJ2-1; 9 bases agree with TRBD2. This CDR3 is 15 amino acids long. The trim removed 8 bases at V and 0 bases at J, leaving 5 bases unmatched. Germline assignment: CDR1 SGHVS and CDR2 FNYEAQ.

The CDR3 coding sequence is TGCGCCAGCTCCGACAGCCGCTATGGCTACACCTTC. Its translation is CASSDSRYGYTF. The chain is built from TRBV10-1 and TRBJ1-2; TRBD1 might be the D (5 bases). The germline CDR1 and CDR2 sequences are WNHNN and SYGVQD (reference sequence). This CDR3 region has 12 residues. The V end lost 8 bases, the J end lost 4 bases, and 11 bases lay between the germline ends.